These 20 T cell receptor beta chains originate from one sample sequenced in a study of T cells in women clearing cervical HPV infection. Measured with immunoSEQ multiplex PCR; TCRdb has only the in-frame clones, and not every one. The record lists approximately 33,000 clones, of which the ten most abundant hold 7.5% to 10%. What was sequenced was blood buffy coat. Source of these receptors: a woman between 18 and 70 years old with a cervical HPV16 infection that either progressed to CIN3+ or cleared (not recorded which).

Concerning this clone itself: The CDR3 goes on 3 residues after the read ends, and that part is filled in from the germline J gene. This chain links TRBV2 with TRBJ2-7, with 8 nucleotides matching TRBD1. Germline lookup yields CDR1 SNHLY and CDR2 FYNNEI. This CDR3 contains 13 residues. Trimming removed 4 bases from V and 6 bases from J; junction bases left unmatched: 5. CDR3 sequence reads: CASSASGGSEQYF. The part of the CDR3 DNA that was read is TGTGCCAGCAGTGCCTCAGGGGGCAGCGAG.

Comment on this clone: The read ends 3 residues before the CDR3 terminus; that terminus is restored from the germline J gene. The chain combines TRBV12-3 or TRBV12-4 with TRBJ2-5; 11 positions match TRBD2. This CDR3 spans 15 amino acids. With 3 bases clipped from V and 6 bases from J, the junction kept 6 bases outside the gene matches. The CDR3 sequence is CASSLNSGGAKTQYF. CDR3 bases read: TGTGCCAGCAGTTTGAATAGCGGGGGGGCCAAGACC.

Of note for this clone: Coverage ceases 3 residues before the CDR3 finishes, and the germline J gene fills in the end. This sequence joins TRBV7-3 and TRBJ2-4, with 9 bases that match TRBD1. The CDR3 contains 15 residues. The germline gives CDR1 SGHTA, CDR2 FQGTGA. The sequenced CDR3 bases are TGTGCCAGCAGCTTAACCGATGGGACAGGGTATGGT. Its protein product is CASSLTDGTGYG. The full CDR3 sequence reads CASSLTDGTGYGQYF.

To note about this clone: The read halts 3 residues ahead of the CDR3 end, with the missing end drawn from the germline J gene. The V gene is TRBV30, the J gene TRBJ2-1; 8 nucleotides match TRBD1. With V trimmed by 5 bases and J by 6 bases, 12 bases remained unmatched. The germline V gene has CDR1 GTSNPN and CDR2 SVGIG (reference sequence). The CDR3 is 15 residues long. CDR3 DNA (partial): TGTGCCTGGGGACAGGGTCGGGGCTCGGGCAATGAG. Translation gives CAWGQGRGSGNE. The CDR3, in full, reads CAWGQGRGSGNEQFF.

As to this clone: The read falls 3 residues short of the CDR3 end, and the missing part is taken from the germline J gene. The chain couples TRBV25-1 to TRBJ2-3, with 7 bases that match TRBD2. Germline V gives CDR1 MGHDK, CDR2 SYGVNS. The CDR3 loop spans 14 amino acids. V lost 8 bases to trimming and J lost 6 bases; unmatched junction nucleotides: 11. CDR3 DNA (partial): TGTGCCAGCTCCTCCCCTAGCGGTCACGATACG. Protein: CASSSPSGHDT. The CDR3 as a whole reads CASSSPSGHDTQYF.

As concerns this clone: One end of the junction is discordant with germline, which a read error may explain. The sequence runs out 3 residues before the end of the CDR3; the remainder is reconstructed from the germline J gene. In the same sample, other DNA sequences code for this CDR3. This rearrangement joins TRBV5-6 to TRBJ1-3; 7 positions agree with TRBD1. Germline CDR1 and CDR2: SGHDT and YYEEEE. The CDR3 loop spans 14 amino acids. The covered CDR3 bases are TGTGCCAGCAGACCCATCGGACAGGAAAACACA. Its translation: CASRPIGQENT. Given in full, the CDR3 is CASRPIGQENTIYF. The whole variable domain, filled in from reference TRBV5-6 and TRBJ1-3, reads DAGVTQSPTHLIKTRGQQVTLRCSPKSGHDTVSWYQQALGQGPQFIFQYYEEEERQRGNFPDRFSGHQFPNYSSELNVNALLLGDSALYLCASRPIGQENTIYFGEGSWLTVV.

Concerning this clone: The read ends 3 residues before the CDR3 terminus; that terminus is restored from the germline J gene. J is TRBJ1-1 and V is TRBV20-1, with D perhaps matching TRBD1 (5 bases). The V end lost 3 bases, the J end lost 1 base, and 21 bases lay between the germline ends. The CDR3 has 17 residues. Germline V CDR1 and CDR2: DFQATT, SNEGSKA (reference sequence). The part of the CDR3 DNA that was read is TGCAGTGCTAGCGGTGGGTCAAGGGGTGAGAGGAACACTGAA. Translated: CSASGGSRGERNTE. The entire CDR3 reads CSASGGSRGERNTEAFF.

Note on this clone: The read terminates 3 residues ahead of where the CDR3 ends, so the germline J gene completes it. The chain uses TRBV5-4 and TRBJ2-2; TRBD2 agrees at 7 bases. CDR3 length: 12 residues. Germline-derived CDR1 and CDR2 are SGHNT and YYREEE (reference sequence). Incomplete CDR3 DNA: TGTGCCAGCACCAGGGAGGGTTCACCG. Residues: CASTREGSP. The complete CDR3 protein is CASTREGSPLFF.

A note on this clone: Read sequence stops 3 residues before the CDR3 end, and the germline J gene provides the missing end. The chain combines TRBV18 with TRBJ1-5; D may be TRBD1 (6 bases). The CDR3 is 14 residues long. Germline-derived CDR1 and CDR2 are KGHSH and LQKENI. V dropped 6 bases and J dropped 8 bases, with 17 bases sitting between them. The CDR3 reads CASSPRTVQEPQHF. The DNA read from the CDR3 is TGTGCCAGCTCCCCAAGGACAGTTCAAGAGCCC. The full variable domain, its missing parts supplied by reference TRBV18 and TRBJ1-5, is NAGVMQNPRHLVRRRGQEARLRCSPMKGHSHVYWYRQLPEEGLKFMVYLQKENIIDESGMPKERFSAEFPKEGPSILRIQQVVRGDSAAYFCASSPRTVQEPQHFGDGTRLSIL.

As to this clone: The read finishes 3 residues shy of the CDR3 end, and the germline J gene is used to complete it. The J gene is TRBJ1-4, the V gene TRBV5-1, with TRBD1 as a possible D gene (5 bases). Germline loops: CDR1 SGHRS, CDR2 YFSETQ. The CDR3 has 15 residues. Partial CDR3 DNA: TGCGCCAGCAGCTTGTCCAGCTCTGGGGCCAACGTA. This encodes CASSLSSSGANV. The CDR3 in full is CASSLSSSGANVLFF.

With respect to this clone: Sequencing ends 3 residues short of the CDR3 end; the germline J gene provides the rest. The gene calls are TRBV5-1 and TRBJ1-2; D not resolved. Trimming stripped 3 bases from V and 2 bases from J, with 14 bases between. CDR1 and CDR2 (germline): SGHRS, YFSETQ. This CDR3 contains 15 residues. The sequenced CDR3 bases are TGCGCCAGCAGCTCCCACCTACAGAGCAACTATGGC. Translating it yields CASSSHLQSNYG. The CDR3, in full, reads CASSSHLQSNYGYTF.

Comments on this clone: The CDR3 end lies 3 residues beyond the end of the read and is filled in from the germline J gene. The V and J genes are TRBV18 and TRBJ1-2, with D possibly matching TRBD1 (5 bases). Germline V gene sequence: CDR1 KGHSH, CDR2 LQKENI. This CDR3 is built from 15 residues. Partial CDR3 DNA: TGTGCCAGCTCACGCGGGACTGGGTCCTACAATGAC. Translation gives CASSRGTGSYND. The entire CDR3 protein is CASSRGTGSYNDYTF.

To note about this clone: The CDR3 end falls 3 residues outside the read, so it is completed with the germline J gene. The chain recombines TRBV13 with TRBJ2-7; D perhaps matches TRBD1 (6 bases). V gave up 5 bases and J gave up 0 bases, with 20 bases separating them. The CDR3 covers 17 residues. CDR1 is PRHDT, CDR2 FYEKMQ, per germline (reference sequence). Partial CDR3 DNA: TGTGCCAGCAGCCTTCTACAAGGACAGACGAGCTCCTACGAG. Its protein product is CASSLLQGQTSSYE. The whole CDR3 is CASSLLQGQTSSYEQYF.

The DNA read from the CDR3 is TGTGCCAGCCTAGAGCACACTGAA. Encoded protein: CASLEHTE. The full CDR3 sequence reads CASLEHTEAFF. This chain joins TRBV7-9 and TRBJ1-1; D gene ambiguous. Read data end 3 residues before the CDR3 end; the end is taken from the germline J gene. The V end lost 8 bases, the J end lost 3 bases, and 7 bases lay between the germline ends. The CDR3 sequence is 11 residues long. The germline V gene encodes CDR1 SEHNR and CDR2 FQNEAQ (reference sequence).

A word on this clone: The read finishes 3 residues shy of the CDR3 end, and the germline J gene is used to complete it. The V and J genes are TRBV5-1 and TRBJ1-5; D gene unclear. Trimming removed 4 bases from V and 5 bases from J, with 10 bases in between. In germline, CDR1 is SGHRS, CDR2 YFSETQ. The CDR3 covers 13 residues. CDR3 residues: CASSQAPDQPQHF. The CDR3 bases that were read are TGCGCCAGCAGCCAGGCCCCAGATCAGCCC.

The sequenced CDR3 bases are TGTGCCAGCAGCGCACGGGGTTCCAAGAACACTGAA. Protein product: CASSARGSKNTE. The full CDR3 protein reads CASSARGSKNTEAFF. V usage is TRBV11-3 and J usage is TRBJ1-1; D is undetermined. The read ends 3 residues early relative to the CDR3; the germline J gene fills the gap. Trimming shortened V by 5 bases and J by 1 base, and 14 bases separated the two germline ends. Germline V lookup: CDR1 SGHNT, CDR2 YENEEA. CDR3 length equals 15 residues.

As concerns this clone: The CDR3 end lies 3 residues beyond the end of the read and is filled in from the germline J gene. The V and J genes are TRBV7-3 and TRBJ2-4; 10 bases are shared with TRBD1. Per the germline V gene, CDR1 is SGHTA and CDR2 is FQGTGA. CDR3 length equals 15 residues. CDR3: CASRPDRGRGYGQYF. Incomplete CDR3 DNA: TGTGCCAGCAGACCCGACAGGGGGCGCGGCTATGGT.

A remark on this clone: The CDR3 extends 3 residues past the end of the read, so its final part is completed from the germline J gene. This rearrangement joins TRBV14 to TRBJ1-4; 7 positions match TRBD1. The V gene's germline CDR1 is SGHDN and CDR2 FVKESK. The CDR3 has 19 residues. The CDR3 protein is CASSHGTAGLVTYNSPLFF. Incomplete CDR3 DNA: TGTGCCAGCAGTCACGGGACAGCCGGGTTGGTAACTTATAATTCACCA. Based on the CDR3 plus reference TRBV14 and TRBJ1-4, the full variable domain is EAGVTQFPSHSVIEKGQTVTLRCDPISGHDNLYWYRRVMGKEIKFLLHFVKESKQDESGMPNNRFLAERTGGTYSTLKVQPAELEDSGVYFCASSHGTAGLVTYNSPLFFGSGTQLSVL.

As for this clone: The read is 3 residues too short to cover the CDR3 end, so that end is filled in from the germline J gene. The genes are TRBV12-3 or TRBV12-4 and TRBJ1-5, with a weak D call TRBD1 (6 bases). V dropped 3 bases and J dropped 0 bases, with 21 bases sitting between them. The CDR3 consists of 19 residues. This CDR3 is CASSFVYGSRGSSNQPQHF. The CDR3 DNA, read in part, is TGTGCCAGCAGTTTCGTATATGGGTCCAGGGGAAGTAGCAATCAGCCC.

Comments on this clone: With the read ending 3 residues before the CDR3 end, the germline J gene is used to fill in that end. The chain links TRBV7-9 to TRBJ1-2; TRBD1 might be the D (5 bases). The CDR3 length is 13 residues. The germline CDR1 and CDR2 sequences are SEHNR and FQNEAQ (reference sequence). The CDR3 reads CASSLRDSYDYTF. CDR3 DNA (partial): TGTGCCAGCAGCTTAAGGGACTCCTACGAC.